Listed below are T cell receptor beta chains from one sample, sequenced in a study of blood T cell repertoires in COVID-19. Clones were sequenced by immunoSEQ multiplex PCR, and TCRdb holds only the in-frame ones, with some missing. The data hold 25,000 to 30,000 clones, with about nine tenths observed a single time. Sequencing was done on a sample of peripheral blood. The receptors here all came from a man aged 45 to 65 with active COVID-19. CDR3s leave out the opening cysteine and the closing phenylalanine or tryptophan. Fields, in order: V gene, J gene, CDR3 protein.

TRBV2	TRBJ2-6	ASSEEGQGYGANVLT
TRBV4-1	TRBJ1-3	ASSRQSPGADTIY
TRBV4-1	TRBJ2-7	ASSPSGSSYEQY
TRBV7-2	TRBJ2-4	ASSLALDWSKNIQY
TRBV5-1	TRBJ2-7	ASSLRDRGEQY
TRBV7-9	TRBJ1-2	ASSLFRDYGYT
TRBV27	TRBJ1-4	ASSRRSTNEKLF
TRBV6-1	TRBJ2-3	ASSEGRAGWYTQY
TRBV30	TRBJ1-1	AQQGMNTEAF
TRBV6-5	TRBJ2-1	ASSFSGRATNEQF
TRBV4-1	TRBJ2-1	ASSQDLTGSSYNEQF
TRBV11-2	TRBJ2-2	ASSLLADTGELF
TRBV19	TRBJ2-3	ASSFLKGQRDTQY
TRBV15	TRBJ1-3	ATSRDRTGAGNTIY
TRBV18	TRBJ1-3	ASSPEALGSGNTIY
TRBV6-1	TRBJ1-1	ASSESQAAAF
TRBV7-3	TRBJ1-5	ASSLTREEAQH
TRBV5-1	TRBJ2-1	ASSRSADRNEQF
TRBV28	TRBJ2-3	ASTRWAGVTDTQY
TRBV30	TRBJ1-1	AWLKTANTEAF
TRBV6-2/TRBV6-3	TRBJ1-5	ASSKQAGTPPQH
TRBV4-3	TRBJ1-2	ASSQQTGGSYGYT
TRBV5-1	TRBJ2-3	ASRFGVADTQY
TRBV19	TRBJ1-2	ASSIDGTGGYGYT
TRBV11-3	TRBJ1-2	ASSLGTIAGYT
TRBV6-1	TRBJ1-5	ASSEPPNYSYSNQPQH
TRBV5-6	TRBJ1-6	ASSLEGGSYNSPLH
TRBV18	TRBJ1-2	ASSPSYAGQTSNYGYT
TRBV11-3	TRBJ2-3	ASSLGLAGSTDTQY
TRBV27	TRBJ1-2	ASSWLKGYGYT
TRBV19	TRBJ2-2	ASSQTKTGELF
TRBV9	TRBJ1-5	ASSVLADQPQH
TRBV7-2	TRBJ1-5	ASRPSGDSNQPQH
TRBV6-1	TRBJ2-1	ASSDLNRVNEQF
TRBV18	TRBJ1-5	ASSQTGVNQPQH
TRBV2	TRBJ1-6	ASSEYLVGRNSPLH
TRBV18	TRBJ1-2	ASSPPLDSGYT
TRBV5-1	TRBJ1-4	ASSQDRKGTNEKLF
TRBV28	TRBJ1-5	ASRKQAWKPQH
TRBV6-1	TRBJ2-7	ASSEEVGTSGDEQY
TRBV5-1	TRBJ2-6	ASSANSGANVLT
TRBV18	TRBJ1-4	ASSPGQGSNEKLF
TRBV4-3	TRBJ2-3	ASSLLPGQGGTTDTQY
TRBV7-7	TRBJ2-7	ASSLALGGSEQY
TRBV6-5	TRBJ2-5	ASRAFRGPEETQY
TRBV19	TRBJ2-1	ACSIGGGASGRYNEQF
TRBV25-1	TRBJ2-2	ASREGRGARTGELF
TRBV28	TRBJ1-4	ASSPYTGANEKLF